This entry features one T cell receptor (beta chain) sequence. The specificity of this receptor is unknown. Within one base of it there is no much larger clone, and no base qualities were kept. The library came from the immunoSEQ multiplex PCR assay. A mixture of 60 forward primers for TCR Vbeta segments and 13 reverse primers for TCR Jbeta segments was used in the multiplex PCR. The CDR3 region of rearranged TCR beta genes was amplified from genomic DNA with a multiplex PCR assay. The Illumina HiSeq System was used to sequence the amplified TCR beta libraries as 87-base-pair reads. As for the original processing: In a later analysis, tens of millions of unique TCR beta chains were counted across the 690 or so repertoires, and roughly 9.9 million of these chains were shared by at least two donors. A nearest-neighbor algorithm error-corrected the raw reads and collapsed the reads into unique sequences, merging closely related sequences to remove PCR and sequencing errors. CDR3 sequences were aligned to IMGT reference sequences to assign V, D and J gene segments. For a sequence to be retained, a match of at least six nucleotides to both a V gene segment and a J gene segment was required. Rearrangements were classified as productive when the CDR3 lacked stop codons and remained in frame with V and J, and all other rearrangements were classified as non-productive. CDR3 was defined by IMGT convention, running from the second conserved V-encoded cysteine to the conserved J-encoded phenylalanine. The earlier analysis of about 530 of the donors excluded any sequence lacking an unambiguous match to a single V gene segment. In an earlier analysis of more than 500 of the donors, a V segment was called functional when productive rearrangements were above 56.7%, and segregating when the standard deviation between donors exceeded 5%. A statistical classification framework was built for diagnosing cytomegalovirus status from the catalog of TCR beta chain sequences. A later analysis assigned V and J genes by comparing TCR nucleotide sequences with IMGT/GENE-DB human TR gene sequences. Using the TCRdist pipeline, a later analysis assigned CDR3 sequences along with most-parsimonious VDJ recombination scenarios. In a later analysis, every TCR beta chain was defined by the combination of its CDR3 amino acid sequence and its V-gene family, and reads without a unique V-gene family were dropped. A later analysis removed several hundred highly shared, low-generation-probability nucleotide sequences to deal with suspected cross-contamination and a sequencing artifact. For each public chain, a later analysis derived a clonal expansion index from normalized ranks of inferred template counts within each repertoire. A later analysis computed generation probabilities with a VDJ recombination model fitted to out-of-frame rearrangements, and checked the results against IGoR. A later analysis scored TCR-TCR, TCR-HLA and TCR-CMV co-occurrence with hypergeometric tests, applying a repertoire-size bias correction to TCR pairs. In a later analysis, false discovery rates were estimated by permuting HLA or CMV assignments 20 times. In a later analysis, co-occurring TCRs were grouped using DBSCAN, with TCRdist sequence similarity added in when clustering inside HLA-allele-positive subsets. Repertoires with fewer than 30,000 or more than 120,000 public chains were left out of co-occurrence clustering, as were four to six repertoires with anomalous nucleotide sharing. TCRdb limited this immuneACCESS table to in-frame rearrangements with V and J called. A share of clones is missing; checked studies link under half to unresolved V genes, and the rest is unexplained. The V and J calls and clone size were taken over from that table, and D and trimming were inferred from the DNA. For this sample the table gives more than 80,000 clones, of which around 67% were detected only once. The ten top clones hold roughly 2.5% of the sample.

From a lookup of the germline V gene, CDR1 and CDR2 are SGHTA and FQGTGA. V is cut back by 5 bases and J by 5 bases, with 5 bases in the junction unmatched. The CDR3 runs 13 residues from the cysteine to the phenylalanine. The only DNA kept is the CDR3, 39 bases in frame from the first base. The cohort consisted of 666 healthy bone marrow donors. All cohort members were sampled while nominally healthy, although unrecorded immune exposures were likely present. Of the approximately 700 cohort members, 289 had positive CMV serostatus and roughly 330 had negative CMV serostatus, and CMV serostatus was not recorded for the donor. Every donor gave a peripheral blood sample, and the peripheral blood mononuclear cells from that sample were used for TCR beta sequencing. Genomic DNA extraction from the blood cell samples was performed with the Qiagen DNeasy Blood Extraction Kit. The sample belongs to a study of cytomegalovirus exposure and HLA in healthy donors (dated by TCRdb to the late 2010s). Looking at the study overall: According to an earlier analysis of a few hundred of the donors, some 180 million T cells yielded 117 million unique TCR beta sequences and about 300 Gb of sequence data. An early release that covered about 600 HLA-typed donors contained approximately 320 gigabases of sequencing data and 85 million to 100 million unique TCR sequences. Among the roughly 400 genotyped donors, around 81% belonged to the genetic ancestry cluster associated with self-reported Caucasian donors. The study aimed to test whether cataloging public T cell receptors could reveal signatures of past pathogen exposure. The T cell repertoires of under 750 subjects were profiled by immunosequencing and related to cytomegalovirus serostatus. Along with the approximately 620-subject first cohort, a separate validation cohort of approximately 110 different subjects was used. High-throughput TCR immunosequencing, statistical association of individual TCRs with disease status, and machine learning were combined to predict cytomegalovirus infection status. A later analysis re-analyzed previously published TCR beta repertoires from 600 to 850 donors and added high-resolution HLA genotyping to study TCR occurrence patterns. In the later analysis, no new phenotypic data were used to find candidate immune exposures; instead, reliance was placed on TCR beta sequences and their occurrence across donors. In an earlier analysis of 500 to 650 of the donors, high-throughput TCR beta sequencing was used to judge whether each TCR beta V gene segment behaved as functional or pseudogenic. Donor age, sex, ethnicity and CMV serostatus were compiled alongside the repertoire data. A later genetic analysis took genome-wide SNP genotypes for about 55% of the 666 donors and used that subset as a discovery cohort. All discovery cohort repertoires had been generated on a single sequencing platform. Both class I and class II loci were covered by HLA typing, at four-digit resolution. The number of donors typed differed by locus, with 629-630 for A, B, C, DRB1 and DQB1, around 500 for DQA1, some 570 for DPA1, and some 450 for DPB1. About five DR-DQ haplotypes were handled as single units for association and clustering because linkage in the cohort was strong. Among some 400 genotyped donors of the cohort, an average of approximately 250,000 unique TCR beta nucleotide sequences were sequenced per donor, around 18% of them non-productive.

General findings and caveats noted by the study authors: When HLA alleles, especially DR and DQ, strongly co-occurred, TCR associations were difficult to assign to individual alleles. Most TCR sequences were observed very rarely across donors, whereas some public TCRs were present in many individuals. The study listed 164 TCR beta chains as associated with cytomegalovirus. The cohort was sequenced for TCR beta chains only, and without alpha or paired-chain data the features that could be detected were limited. A later analysis associated 16,951 TCR beta sequences with specific HLA alleles at a false discovery rate of 0.05. Compared with the 666-donor mean, donors in an Asian-associated ancestry cluster had fewer N-insertions in productive TCRs, according to a later genetic analysis. Some IMGT-functional V segments, including TRBV6-2 and TRBV6-3, could not be told apart with the 87-base-pair reads, so those segments were excluded. In a later genetic analysis, a missense DCLRE1C variant was associated with V-gene and J-gene trimming of TCR beta chains, and the association was replicated in an independent cohort. In an earlier analysis of about 550 of the donors, most TCR beta V segments were observed in productive rearrangements about 90% or about 30% of the time, broadly matching IMGT annotations. A later analysis reported that several top co-occurrence clusters appeared linked to parvovirus B19, influenza, CMV and Epstein-Barr virus. The classifier was reported to diagnose cytomegalovirus status with high specificity and sensitivity in both the original cohort and the validation cohort. A later analysis found that most CMV-associated TCR beta chains appeared HLA-restricted, with HLA associations seemingly driven largely by CMV exposure. In a later analysis, HLA-associated TCR beta chains showed more clonal expansion and lower generation probabilities than non-associated chains that were equally common. CMV serostatus was the only immune exposure information available for the cohort. The presence/absence analyses assumed that sequencing depth was roughly uniform across donors, and that assumption may not be true. HLA typing was unavailable for some donors at each locus, so association tests used only the typed subset. It was suggested by the authors that the approach could potentially be generalized to other disease states and immunological phenotypes. A group of highly shared sequence variants was considered likely to be a technical artifact of the sequencing pipeline. A further reported finding was that TCR beta sequences accurately predicted the HLA-A and HLA-B alleles for most subjects in the first cohort. A later analysis found that TCR association rates varied across HLA loci, with DRB1 alleles showing the most associated TCRs and HLA-C alleles the fewest. Linkage disequilibrium might explain the correlated functional status among segregating V segments, but an unknown experimental factor could not be excluded. In vitro tests confirmed that three of the cytomegalovirus-associated TCR beta chains recognize cytomegalovirus antigens. Around 16 rarely observed V segments, including chromosome 9 orphons, were excluded from the earlier analysis of approximately 500 of the donors because counts were too low.

Sequenced input: PBMCs. This chain is built from TRBV7-3 and TRBJ2-5, with TRBD2 identical over 7 junction bases. The origin of this receptor is a human donor in good health. The encoded CDR3 is CASSLPGGETQYF. The DNA sequence follows: TGTGCCAGCAGCCTCCCCGGGGGGGAGACCCAGTACTTC. Beyond the CDR3, the reference TRBV7-3 and TRBJ2-5 genes provide the residues; the full variable domain reads: GAGVSQTPSNKVTEKGKYVELRCDPISGHTALYWYRQSLGQGPEFLIYFQGTGAADDSGLPNDRFFAVRPEGSVSTLKIQRTERGDSAVYLCASSLPGGETQYFGPGTRLLVL.